This passage covers 18 T cell receptor beta chains from one sample sequenced in a study of T-cell memory formation after mild COVID-19. One entry per CDR3 protein results from TCRdb running MiXCR on the 5' RACE reads. Of around 400,000 distinct CDR3 sequences in the sample, roughly a quarter are singletons; the top ten hold around 8.7%. The specimen sequenced was PBMCs or a T cell subset sorted from them (not recorded which). These receptors originate from an adult woman who had mild COVID-19 (a few samples of this study predate the infection). Cell type and time point are not known.

The CDR3 is CASSPRGSDSSKETQYF. The CDR3, as DNA: TGTGCCAGCTCACCGCGGGGATCGGACAGTTCAAAAGAGACCCAGTACTTC. The gene calls are TRBV18 and TRBJ2-5; the D call may be TRBD1 or TRBD2 (6 bases each). CDR1 and CDR2 (germline): KGHSH, LQKENI. The ends were cut back, 3 bases at V and 3 bases at J, with 20 bases in the middle. This CDR3 has 17 residues.

The rearrangement links TRBV20-1 to TRBJ2-7; perhaps TRBD1 as D (6 bases). Germline V lookup: CDR1 DFQATT, CDR2 SNEGSKA (reference sequence). V was trimmed by 3 bases and J by 1 base, leaving 10 bases between them. This CDR3 is 13 amino acids long. The CDR3 reads CSASVQGSYEQYF. DNA of the CDR3: TGCAGTGCTAGTGTGCAGGGGTCCTACGAGCAGTACTTC.

This clonotype was observed a few times. The rearrangement links TRBV29-1 to TRBJ1-1; a weak D match, TRBD1 (5 bases). There are 13 residues in the CDR3. Germline CDR1 SQVTM, CDR2 ANQGSEA. V lost 0 bases, J lost 3 bases, and 8 bases lay in between. The CDR3 region is CSVEEDSYTEAFF. Written as DNA, the CDR3 is TGCAGCGTTGAAGAAGACAGTTACACTGAAGCTTTCTTT.

This clonotype was counted between two and nine times. This chain joins TRBV4-1 and TRBJ1-4, with D unclear. Germline V gene sequence: CDR1 MGHRA, CDR2 YSYEKL. The CDR3 has 15 amino acids. Trimming pared 0 bases from V and 3 bases from J, leaving 8 bases between. CDR3 in amino acids: CASSQDPVANEKLFF. DNA of the CDR3: TGCGCCAGCAGCCAAGATCCGGTGGCTAATGAAAAACTGTTTTTT.

The rearrangement links TRBV20-1 to TRBJ1-2; no clear D. Germline CDR1 DFQATT, CDR2 SNEGSKA (reference sequence). The CDR3 runs 12 residues. Trimming removed 0 bases from V and 8 bases from J, with 10 bases in between. CDR3 nucleotide sequence: TGCAGTGCTAGAGACGCACTTTACGGCTACACCTTC. Its protein product is CSARDALYGYTF.

This clonotype has only a few counts. V gene TRBV10-3 combines with J gene TRBJ2-1; the match to TRBD2 covers 9 bases. The CDR3 length is 17 residues. In germline, CDR1 is ENHRY, CDR2 SYGVKD. The trim removed 2 bases at V and 4 bases at J, leaving 9 bases unmatched. As DNA, the CDR3 is TGTGCCATCAGTGAGCTTCAGGCTAGCGGGACATACAATGAGCAGTTCTTC. Protein sequence: CAISELQASGTYNEQFF.

This clonotype has just a few counts. The chain joins TRBV2 to TRBJ2-3, with D possibly matching TRBD2 (6 bases). Germline CDR1 is SNHLY and CDR2 is FYNNEI. Between the trimmed V and J ends, which lost 6 bases and 0 bases, there was a span of 16 bases. CDR3 length: 16 residues. CDR3 protein: CASRSGRGYSTDTQYF. In nucleotides, the CDR3 is TGTGCCAGCAGGTCAGGGCGGGGATACAGCACAGATACGCAGTATTTT.

This clonotype has only a few counts. V is TRBV11-3 and J is TRBJ1-2; possibly TRBD1 for D (5 bases). The CDR3 length is 14 residues. V lost 1 base and J 0 bases, leaving 6 bases between the germline ends. The germline V gene has CDR1 SGHNT and CDR2 YENEEA. CDR3 nucleotides: TGTGCCAGCAGCTTAGTGACAGCTAACTATGGCTACACCTTC. The encoded protein is CASSLVTANYGYTF. The variable domain in full, completed from reference TRBV11-3 and TRBJ1-2, reads EAGVVQSPRYKIIEKKQPVAFWCNPISGHNTLYWYLQNLGQGPELLIRYENEEAVDDSQLPKDRFSAERLKGVDSTLKIQPAELGDSAVYLCASSLVTANYGYTFGSGTRLTVV.

This clonotype appeared a few times. The V and J genes are TRBV18 and TRBJ2-5; weak D call: TRBD2 (5 bases). The CDR3 contains 14 residues. V lost 3 bases and J 5 bases, leaving 13 bases between the germline ends. Germline V gives CDR1 KGHSH, CDR2 LQKENI. The CDR3 loop reads CASSPVGVGETQYF. The CDR3 DNA follows: TGTGCCAGCTCACCGGTGGGAGTAGGGGAGACCCAGTACTTC. Full variable domain (outside the CDR3, taken from reference TRBV18 and TRBJ2-5): NAGVMQNPRHLVRRRGQEARLRCSPMKGHSHVYWYRQLPEEGLKFMVYLQKENIIDESGMPKERFSAEFPKEGPSILRIQQVVRGDSAAYFCASSPVGVGETQYFGPGTRLLVL.

This clonotype was seen once. This chain uses TRBV27 with TRBJ1-6; D not resolved. The CDR3 is 17 residues long. Germline CDR1 and CDR2: MNHEY and SMNVEV (reference sequence). Trimming pared 0 bases from V and 0 bases from J, leaving 9 bases between. The CDR3 loop reads CASSLSGRSSYNSPLHF. CDR3 DNA: TGTGCCAGCAGTTTATCGGGCAGGAGCTCCTATAATTCACCCCTCCACTTT.

V gene TRBV15 combines with J gene TRBJ1-5; 8 nucleotides align to TRBD1. V trimming: 0 bases; J trimming: 5 bases; junction bases outside the gene matches: 6. In germline, CDR1 is LNHNV, CDR2 YYDKDF (reference sequence). This CDR3 is 16 amino acids long. CDR3 bases: TGTGCCACCAGCAGAGATCTCAGGGGGCAACATCAGCCCCAGCATTTT. This translates into CATSRDLRGQHQPQHF.

This clonotype occurred a few times. The chain carries TRBV6-5 and TRBJ1-1, with D uncertain. The CDR3 length is 13 residues. Looked up from germline, CDR1 is MNHEY and CDR2 is SVGAGI. Deletions cut 0 bases from V and 1 base from J, with 3 bases between. CDR3 DNA sequence: TGTGCCAGCAGTTACTCGGCGAACACTGAAGCTTTCTTT. This gives the protein CASSYSANTEAFF.

This clonotype has ten or more counts. The chain has TRBV5-1 and TRBJ1-1; no reliable D call. The germline CDR1 and CDR2 sequences are SGHRS and YFSETQ. Trimming shortened V by 0 bases and J by 0 bases, and 6 bases separated the two germline ends. The CDR3 is 14 residues long. The CDR3 nucleotides are TGCGCCAGCAGCTTGGCCAACGTGAACACTGAAGCTTTCTTT. Its protein is CASSLANVNTEAFF.

This chain joins TRBV12-3 or TRBV12-4 and TRBJ2-1; D is tentatively TRBD1 or TRBD2 (5 bases each). V was clipped by 8 bases and J by 7 bases, with 9 bases between them. CDR3 size: 11 residues. CDR3 sequence reads: CASEGPNEQFF. DNA of the CDR3: TGTGCCAGCGAGGGGCCTAATGAGCAGTTCTTC.

This clonotype was detected a few times. The DNA for the CDR3 is TGCGCCAGCAGCCAAAGTGGGACAGCTGACACTGAAGCTTTCTTT. Translated: CASSQSGTADTEAFF. V is TRBV5-1 and J is TRBJ1-1; TRBD1 matches at 7 bases. Per germline, CDR1 SGHRS and CDR2 YFSETQ. The CDR3 runs to 15 residues. Trimming at V came to 4 bases and at J to 3 bases, leaving 9 bases not matched to a gene.

There are a few counts of this clonotype. The chain couples TRBV11-2 to TRBJ2-7, with 9 bases lining up with TRBD1. With 5 bases clipped from V and 6 bases from J, the junction kept 8 bases outside the gene matches. The CDR3 is 14 residues long. CDR1 is SGHAT, CDR2 FQNNGV, per germline. CDR3: CASSDTGGRREQYF. DNA of the CDR3: TGTGCCAGCAGCGATACAGGGGGCCGGCGCGAGCAGTACTTC.

This clonotype was seen more than once but under ten times. This chain joins TRBV29-1 and TRBJ2-3; the match to TRBD1 covers 8 bases. With 4 bases clipped from V and 4 bases from J, the junction kept 7 bases outside the gene matches. Per the germline V gene, CDR1 is SQVTM and CDR2 is ANQGSEA. This CDR3 contains 14 residues. The CDR3 bases are TGCAGCGTTGGCTTAGACAGGGGCCCAGATACGCAGTATTTT. It encodes CSVGLDRGPDTQYF.

The rearrangement links TRBV7-2 to TRBJ2-7; TRBD2 might be the D (6 bases). The germline V gene encodes CDR1 SGHTA and CDR2 FQGNSA. The CDR3 totals 14 residues. Trimming took off 4 bases at V and 3 bases at J, with 13 bases between the two ends. The chain's CDR3 is CASSSNGGLYEQYF. CDR3 bases: TGTGCCAGCAGCTCAAACGGGGGTCTCTACGAGCAGTACTTC.